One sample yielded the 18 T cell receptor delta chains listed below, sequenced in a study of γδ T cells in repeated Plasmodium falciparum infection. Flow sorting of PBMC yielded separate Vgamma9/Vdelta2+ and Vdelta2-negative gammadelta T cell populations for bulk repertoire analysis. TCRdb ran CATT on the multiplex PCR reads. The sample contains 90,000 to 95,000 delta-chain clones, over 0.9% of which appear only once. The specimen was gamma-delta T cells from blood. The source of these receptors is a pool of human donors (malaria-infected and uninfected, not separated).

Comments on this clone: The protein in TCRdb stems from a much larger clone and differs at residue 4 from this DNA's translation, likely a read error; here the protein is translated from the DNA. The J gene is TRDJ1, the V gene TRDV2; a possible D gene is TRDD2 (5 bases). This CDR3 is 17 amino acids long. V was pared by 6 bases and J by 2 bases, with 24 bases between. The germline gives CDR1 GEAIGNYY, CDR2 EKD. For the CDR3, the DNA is TGTGCCTGTAGCCCTAGTGGAACCTACTCCCGGACCGATAAACTCATCTTT. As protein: CACSPSGTYSRTDKLIF.

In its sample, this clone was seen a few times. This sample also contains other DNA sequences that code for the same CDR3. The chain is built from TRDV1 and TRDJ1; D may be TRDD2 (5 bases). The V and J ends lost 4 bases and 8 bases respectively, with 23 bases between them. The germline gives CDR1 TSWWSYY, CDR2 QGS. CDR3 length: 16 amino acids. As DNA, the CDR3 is TGTGCTCTTGGGGGACCGGGTGGGAACTTCCCCCACAAACTCATCTTT. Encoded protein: CALGGPGGNFPHKLIF.

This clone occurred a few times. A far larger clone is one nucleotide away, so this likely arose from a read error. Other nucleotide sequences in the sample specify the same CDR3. CDR3 amino acids: CALGEICPPNTDKLIF. The CDR3 DNA reads TGTGCTCTTGGGGAGATATGCCCGCCAAACACCGATAAACTCATCTTT. The rearrangement joins TRDV1 to TRDJ1, with unresolved D. TCRdb offers no J gene call, so here the DNA was matched to germline to obtain one. Germline V CDR1 and CDR2: TSWWSYY, QGS. This CDR3 has 16 amino acids. The germline V and J ends were trimmed by 3 bases and 0 bases, with 14 bases remaining between them.

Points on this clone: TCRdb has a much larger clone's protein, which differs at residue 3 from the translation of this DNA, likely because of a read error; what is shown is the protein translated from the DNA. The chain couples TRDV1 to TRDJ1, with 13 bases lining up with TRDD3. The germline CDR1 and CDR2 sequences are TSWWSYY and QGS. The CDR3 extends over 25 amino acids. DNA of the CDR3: TGTGCTCGTGGGGAACTGAAAGGCCCTAATAGTCCTGACTGGGGGATACGCTGTCACACCGATAAACTCATCTTT. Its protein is CARGELKGPNSPDWGIRCHTDKLIF.

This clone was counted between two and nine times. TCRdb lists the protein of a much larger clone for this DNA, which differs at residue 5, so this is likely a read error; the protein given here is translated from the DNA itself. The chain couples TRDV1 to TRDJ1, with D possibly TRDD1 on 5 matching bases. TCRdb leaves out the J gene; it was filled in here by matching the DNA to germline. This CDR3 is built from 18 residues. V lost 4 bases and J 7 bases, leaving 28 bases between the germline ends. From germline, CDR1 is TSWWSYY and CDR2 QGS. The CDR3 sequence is CALGGNPSQSFYGGKLIF. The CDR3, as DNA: TGTGCTCTTGGGGGAAATCCCTCCCAAAGTTTCTACGGAGGTAAACTCATCTTT.

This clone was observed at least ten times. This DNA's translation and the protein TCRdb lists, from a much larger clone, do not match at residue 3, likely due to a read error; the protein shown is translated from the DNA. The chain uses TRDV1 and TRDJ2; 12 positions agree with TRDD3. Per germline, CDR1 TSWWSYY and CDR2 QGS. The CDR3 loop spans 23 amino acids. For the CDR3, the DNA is TGTGCTCCTGGGGAACTAGGTAGGGAGACCTACTGGGGGATACTCTCTTTGACAGCACAACTCTTCTTT. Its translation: CAPGELGRETYWGILSLTAQLFF.

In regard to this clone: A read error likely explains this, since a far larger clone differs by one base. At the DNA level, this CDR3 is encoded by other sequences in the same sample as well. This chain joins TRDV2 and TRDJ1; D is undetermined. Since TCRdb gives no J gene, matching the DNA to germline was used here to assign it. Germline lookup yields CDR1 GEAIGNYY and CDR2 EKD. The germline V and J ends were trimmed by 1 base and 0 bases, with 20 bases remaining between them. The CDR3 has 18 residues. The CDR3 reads CACDTLHARSEYTDKLIF. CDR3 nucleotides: TGTGCCTGTGACACTTTGCACGCGCGGAGCGAGTACACCGATAAACTCATCTTT.

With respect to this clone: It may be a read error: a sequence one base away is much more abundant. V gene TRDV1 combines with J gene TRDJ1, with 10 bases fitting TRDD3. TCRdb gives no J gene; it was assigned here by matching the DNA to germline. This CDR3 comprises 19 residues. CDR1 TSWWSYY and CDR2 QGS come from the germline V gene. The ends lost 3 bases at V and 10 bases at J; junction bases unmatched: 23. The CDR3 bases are TGTGCTCTTGGGGAGCTACAGGAGTCATTACTGGGGGATTTTGGTAGACTCATCTTT. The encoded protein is CALGELQESLLGDFGRLIF.

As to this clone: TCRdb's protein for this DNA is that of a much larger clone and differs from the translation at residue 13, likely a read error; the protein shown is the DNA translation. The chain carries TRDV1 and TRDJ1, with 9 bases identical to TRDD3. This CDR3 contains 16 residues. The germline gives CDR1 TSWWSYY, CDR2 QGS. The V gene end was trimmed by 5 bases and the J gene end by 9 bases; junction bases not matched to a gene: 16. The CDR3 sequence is CALGTYGLGEMSELIF. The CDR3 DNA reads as TGTGCTCTTGGGACCTATGGACTGGGGGAAATGTCCGAACTCATCTTT.

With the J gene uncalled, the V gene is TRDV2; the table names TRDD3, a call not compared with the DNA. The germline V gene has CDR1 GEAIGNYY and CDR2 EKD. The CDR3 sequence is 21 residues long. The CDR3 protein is CACDLRHLENLLGDRSGLLIF. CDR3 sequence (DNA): TGTGCCTGTGACCTTCGCCATCTAGAGAATTTACTGGGGGACCGCTCCGGGTTGCTCATCTTT.

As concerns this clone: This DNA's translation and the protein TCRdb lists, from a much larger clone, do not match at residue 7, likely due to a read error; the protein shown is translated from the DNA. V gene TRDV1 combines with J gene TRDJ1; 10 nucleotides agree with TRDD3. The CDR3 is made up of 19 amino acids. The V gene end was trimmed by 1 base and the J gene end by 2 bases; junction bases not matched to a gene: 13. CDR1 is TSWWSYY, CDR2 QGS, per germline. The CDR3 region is CALGEPVTRGIRKTDKLIF. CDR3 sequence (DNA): TGTGCTCTTGGGGAACCCGTAACCAGGGGGATACGCAAGACCGATAAACTCATCTTT.

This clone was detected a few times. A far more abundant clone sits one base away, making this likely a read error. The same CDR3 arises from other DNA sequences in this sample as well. The CDR3 DNA is TGTGCCTGTGACTACCTTACCCTGGGGGATACCTACGGCACCGATAAACTAATCTTT. Translation gives CACDYLTLGDTYGTDKLIF. V is TRDV2 and J is TRDJ1, with 11 nucleotides matching TRDD3. Germline CDR1 GEAIGNYY, CDR2 EKD. The CDR3 loop spans 19 amino acids.

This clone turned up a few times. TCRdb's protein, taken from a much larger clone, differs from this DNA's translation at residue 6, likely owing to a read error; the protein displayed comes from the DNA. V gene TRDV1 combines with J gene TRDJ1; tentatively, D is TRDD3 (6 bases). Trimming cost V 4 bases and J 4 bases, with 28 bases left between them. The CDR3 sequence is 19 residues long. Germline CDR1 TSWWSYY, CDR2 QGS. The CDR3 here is CALGAVLSLRRGTGDKLIF. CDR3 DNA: TGTGCTCTTGGGGCGGTCCTCAGCCTGCGCCGGGGGACGGGCGATAAACTCATCTTT.

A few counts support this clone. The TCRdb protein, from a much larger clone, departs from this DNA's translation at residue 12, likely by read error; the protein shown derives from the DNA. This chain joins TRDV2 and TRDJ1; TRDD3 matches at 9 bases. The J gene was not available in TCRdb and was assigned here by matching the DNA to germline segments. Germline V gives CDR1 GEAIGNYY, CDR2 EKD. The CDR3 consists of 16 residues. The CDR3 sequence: CACDTAWGISTNKLIF. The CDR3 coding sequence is TGTGCCTGTGACACCGCCTGGGGGATCAGCACCAATAAACTCATCTTT.

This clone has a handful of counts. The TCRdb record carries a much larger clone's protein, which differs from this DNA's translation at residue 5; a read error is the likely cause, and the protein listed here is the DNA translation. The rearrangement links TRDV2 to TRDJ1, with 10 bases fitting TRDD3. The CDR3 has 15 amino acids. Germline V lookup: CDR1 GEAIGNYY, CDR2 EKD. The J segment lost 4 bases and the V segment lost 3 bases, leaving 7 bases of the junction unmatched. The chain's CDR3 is CACDGLGDFRDKLIF. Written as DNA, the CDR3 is TGTGCCTGTGACGGACTGGGGGATTTTCGCGATAAACTCATCTTT.

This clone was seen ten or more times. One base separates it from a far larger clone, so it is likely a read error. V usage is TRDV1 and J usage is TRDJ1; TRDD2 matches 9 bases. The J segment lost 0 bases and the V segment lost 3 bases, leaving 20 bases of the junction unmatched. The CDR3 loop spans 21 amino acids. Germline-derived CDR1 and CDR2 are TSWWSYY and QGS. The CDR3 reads CALGEGAFLRTRGFNTDKLIF. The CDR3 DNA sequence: TGTGCTCTTGGGGAGGGGGCCTTCCTACGAACCCGGGGCTTCAACACCGATAAACTCATCTTT.

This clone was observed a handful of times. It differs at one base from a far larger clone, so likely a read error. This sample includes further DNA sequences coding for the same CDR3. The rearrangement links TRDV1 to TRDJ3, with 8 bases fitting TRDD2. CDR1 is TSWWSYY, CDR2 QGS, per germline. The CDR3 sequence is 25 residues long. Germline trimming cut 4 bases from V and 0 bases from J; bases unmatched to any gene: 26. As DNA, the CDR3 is TGTGCTCTTGGGGGGGCGCTCGCCTTCCTATACCAGCACCGGGTCGACTCCTGGGACACCCGACAGATGTTTTTC. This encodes CALGGALAFLYQHRVDSWDTRQMFF.

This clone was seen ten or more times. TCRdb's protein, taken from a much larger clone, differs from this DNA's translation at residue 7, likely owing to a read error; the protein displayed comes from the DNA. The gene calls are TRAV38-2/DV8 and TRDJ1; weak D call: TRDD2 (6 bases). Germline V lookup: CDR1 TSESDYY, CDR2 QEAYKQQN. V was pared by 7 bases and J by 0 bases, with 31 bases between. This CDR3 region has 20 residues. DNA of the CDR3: TGTGCTTATTTACCTTCCCACAAGGGAATAAATATTGTCTACACCGATAAACTCATCTTT. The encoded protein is CAYLPSHKGINIVYTDKLIF.